This T cell receptor (beta chain) was profiled in a study of control samples from healthy donors and cancer patients. Profiled with immunoSEQ multiplex PCR; TCRdb holds only in-frame clones, not every one. This table holds more than 150,000 clones, 90% to 95% found once. The CDR3 loop spans 14 amino acids. J gave up 5 bases and V 3 bases, and 6 bases lay outside the gene matches. CDR1 is SGDLS, CDR2 YYNGEE, per germline. This clone was recorded once. The J gene is TRBJ2-7, the V gene TRBV9; 9 bases agree with TRBD1. The receptor's source is a woman aged 25-40 years in good health. Sequenced: blood. Here the CDR3 reads CASSETGGRNEQYF. The DNA for the CDR3 is TGTGCCAGCAGCGAAACAGGGGGCAGGAACGAGCAGTACTTC. The entire variable domain, with the rest obtained from reference TRBV9 and TRBJ2-7, is as follows: DSGVTQTPKHLITATGQRVTLRCSPRSGDLSVYWYQQSLDQGLQFLIQYYNGEERAKGNILERFSAQQFPDLHSELNLSSLELGDSALYFCASSETGGRNEQYFGPGTRLTVT.